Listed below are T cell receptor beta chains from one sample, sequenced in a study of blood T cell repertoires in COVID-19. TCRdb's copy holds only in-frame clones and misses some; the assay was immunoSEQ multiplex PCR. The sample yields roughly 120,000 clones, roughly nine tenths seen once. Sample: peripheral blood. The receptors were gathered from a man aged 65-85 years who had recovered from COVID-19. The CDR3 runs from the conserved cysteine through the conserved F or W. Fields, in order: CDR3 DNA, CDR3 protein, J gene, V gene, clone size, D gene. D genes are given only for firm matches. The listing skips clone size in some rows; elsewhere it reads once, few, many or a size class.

CDR3nt: TGTGCCAGCAGCCGAGGGGGCCAAGAGACCCAGTACTTC
CDR3aa: CASSRGGQETQYF
j_gene: TRBJ2-5
v_gene: TRBV7-2
abundance: .
d_gene: .

CDR3nt: TGTGCCAGCACCAGGACAGACAAAATAGCTAACTATGGCTACACCTTC
CDR3aa: CASTRTDKIANYGYTF
j_gene: TRBJ1-2
v_gene: TRBV6-6
abundance: .
d_gene: .

CDR3nt: TGTGCCAGCTCCCGAGGACTAGTGGGAGGGAATGAGCAGTTCTTC
CDR3aa: CASSRGLVGGNEQFF
j_gene: TRBJ2-1
v_gene: TRBV18
abundance: .
d_gene: TRBD2

CDR3nt: TGTGCCAGCAGCTTTGGACTAGCGGGGTCATACAATGAGCAGTTCTTC
CDR3aa: CASSFGLAGSYNEQFF
j_gene: TRBJ2-1
v_gene: TRBV7-9
abundance: .
d_gene: TRBD2

CDR3nt: TGTGCCAGCAGTAAGACGGGAGGACCTGATTCACCCCTCCACTTT
CDR3aa: CASSKTGGPDSPLHF
j_gene: TRBJ1-6
v_gene: TRBV28
abundance: .
d_gene: .

CDR3nt: TGTGCCAGCAGCCTCGACAGGAGCTCCTACGAGCAGTACTTC
CDR3aa: CASSLDRSSYEQYF
j_gene: TRBJ2-7
v_gene: TRBV11-1
abundance: .
d_gene: .

CDR3nt: TGTGCTAGTGGTTCCCCAGGGGGAGACTACAATGAGCAGTTCTTC
CDR3aa: CASGSPGGDYNEQFF
j_gene: TRBJ2-1
v_gene: TRBV12-5
abundance: .
d_gene: TRBD1

CDR3nt: TGCGCCAGCAGAGACAGTCTCAATTCACCCCTCCACTTT
CDR3aa: CASRDSLNSPLHF
j_gene: TRBJ1-6
v_gene: TRBV10-1
abundance: .
d_gene: .

CDR3nt: TGCGCCAGCAGCCAAAAGGAGGGTCCTAGGACCGGGGAGCTGTTTTTT
CDR3aa: CASSQKEGPRTGELFF
j_gene: TRBJ2-2
v_gene: TRBV4-1
abundance: .
d_gene: .

CDR3nt: TGTGCCAGCAGCTTAGGCGGTATTAGAAATCAGCCCCAGCATTTT
CDR3aa: CASSLGGIRNQPQHF
j_gene: TRBJ1-5
v_gene: TRBV7-9
abundance: .
d_gene: .

CDR3nt: TGTGCCAGCAGTCCGATCGACAGGGCCAGCACAGATACGCAGTATTTT
CDR3aa: CASSPIDRASTDTQYF
j_gene: TRBJ2-3
v_gene: TRBV27
abundance: .
d_gene: TRBD1

CDR3nt: TGCGCCAGCAGCCCGGGGGAGGGCACTGAAGCTTTCTTT
CDR3aa: CASSPGEGTEAFF
j_gene: TRBJ1-1
v_gene: TRBV5-1
abundance: .
d_gene: .

CDR3nt: TGTGCCACCAGCAGAGAGGGCAGGGGGTACACTGAAGCTTTCTTT
CDR3aa: CATSREGRGYTEAFF
j_gene: TRBJ1-1
v_gene: TRBV15
abundance: .
d_gene: TRBD1

CDR3nt: TGCGCCAGCAGCTTGGGAGGCAGGGGATACACTGAAGCTTTCTTT
CDR3aa: CASSLGGRGYTEAFF
j_gene: TRBJ1-1
v_gene: TRBV5-1
abundance: .
d_gene: .

CDR3nt: TGTGCCAGCAGCGTGGGACAGGGTGGAGAGACCCAGTACTTC
CDR3aa: CASSVGQGGETQYF
j_gene: TRBJ2-5
v_gene: TRBV9
abundance: .
d_gene: TRBD1

CDR3nt: TGCGCCAGCAGCCCCCTACTAGCGGGGGAGGACGGGGAGCTGTTTTTT
CDR3aa: CASSPLLAGEDGELFF
j_gene: TRBJ2-2
v_gene: TRBV5-1
abundance: .
d_gene: TRBD2

CDR3nt: TGTGCCAGCAGCAAATTGTTAGCGGATAATTCACCCCTCCACTTT
CDR3aa: CASSKLLADNSPLHF
j_gene: TRBJ1-6
v_gene: TRBV21-1
abundance: .
d_gene: .

CDR3nt: TGCGCCAGCAGCGAGAACAGGGATGGCTACACCTTC
CDR3aa: CASSENRDGYTF
j_gene: TRBJ1-2
v_gene: TRBV5-1
abundance: .
d_gene: .

CDR3nt: TGTGCCTGGAGTGTCAGGGTGGAGGGCACCGGGGAGCTGTTTTTT
CDR3aa: CAWSVRVEGTGELFF
j_gene: TRBJ2-2
v_gene: TRBV30
abundance: .
d_gene: .

CDR3nt: TGTGCCAGCAGCTTAGTCAGCGGGACCTACAATGAGCAGTTCTTC
CDR3aa: CASSLVSGTYNEQFF
j_gene: TRBJ2-1
v_gene: TRBV7-9
abundance: many
d_gene: TRBD2

CDR3nt: TGTGCCAGCGGAGCCGGGGGTATGACCGGGGAGCTGTTTTTT
CDR3aa: CASGAGGMTGELFF
j_gene: TRBJ2-2
v_gene: TRBV7-3
abundance: .
d_gene: .

CDR3nt: TGTGCCAGCAGCTTATGGACAATAGACCCCGGGGAGCTGTTTTTT
CDR3aa: CASSLWTIDPGELFF
j_gene: TRBJ2-2
v_gene: TRBV11-2
abundance: .
d_gene: .

CDR3nt: TGTGCCAGCAGCCAAACACAGGGAAGAGGGACTGAAGCTTTCTTT
CDR3aa: CASSQTQGRGTEAFF
j_gene: TRBJ1-1
v_gene: TRBV5-8
abundance: .
d_gene: .

CDR3nt: TGCGCCAGCAGCTTCGGGGGGGACACTGAAGCTTTCTTT
CDR3aa: CASSFGGDTEAFF
j_gene: TRBJ1-1
v_gene: TRBV5-1
abundance: .
d_gene: .

CDR3nt: TGTGCCAGCAGCCTTAGGACAGGGACTATGAACACTGAAGCTTTCTTT
CDR3aa: CASSLRTGTMNTEAFF
j_gene: TRBJ1-1
v_gene: TRBV5-4
abundance: once
d_gene: TRBD1

CDR3nt: TGTGCCAGCAGCTTAAGGAAAACCGGAGCCCAGCATTTT
CDR3aa: CASSLRKTGAQHF
j_gene: TRBJ1-5
v_gene: TRBV13
abundance: .
d_gene: .

CDR3nt: TGTGCCAGCAGCCGACAGCTTCCGAGCTCCTATAATTCACCCCTCCACTTT
CDR3aa: CASSRQLPSSYNSPLHF
j_gene: TRBJ1-6
v_gene: TRBV5-4
abundance: .
d_gene: .

CDR3nt: TGTGCCAGCAGCCCCCCGGGAACAACTAATGAAAAACTGTTTTTT
CDR3aa: CASSPPGTTNEKLFF
j_gene: TRBJ1-4
v_gene: TRBV7-2
abundance: .
d_gene: .

CDR3nt: TGCAGCGTTGGGCGACAGGGGGTAGGAGAGACCCAGTACTTC
CDR3aa: CSVGRQGVGETQYF
j_gene: TRBJ2-5
v_gene: TRBV29-1
abundance: .
d_gene: TRBD1

CDR3nt: TGTGCCAGCTCACCGTCGTCCGGGGTAAGCTCCTACAATGAGCAGTTCTTC
CDR3aa: CASSPSSGVSSYNEQFF
j_gene: TRBJ2-1
v_gene: TRBV18
abundance: .
d_gene: .

CDR3nt: TGTGCCAGCAGTCCTACGGACAGGGGGCCGGGGCAGCCCCAGCATTTT
CDR3aa: CASSPTDRGPGQPQHF
j_gene: TRBJ1-5
v_gene: TRBV27
abundance: .
d_gene: TRBD1

CDR3nt: TGTGCCAGCTCACGGGGACAGGGGGCTTCGACAGATACGCAGTATTTT
CDR3aa: CASSRGQGASTDTQYF
j_gene: TRBJ2-3
v_gene: TRBV18
abundance: .
d_gene: TRBD1

CDR3nt: TGTGCCACCAGCGAGGGGACAGGGGGCTATCAGCCCCAGCATTTT
CDR3aa: CATSEGTGGYQPQHF
j_gene: TRBJ1-5
v_gene: TRBV15
abundance: once
d_gene: TRBD1

CDR3nt: TGTGCCAGCAGCCAAGAAGGGAGGGGACGAAATCGCGAGCAGTACTTC
CDR3aa: CASSQEGRGRNREQYF
j_gene: TRBJ2-7
v_gene: TRBV3-1/TRBV3-2
abundance: .
d_gene: TRBD2

CDR3nt: TGTGCCACCGGCTCCCCCTATAGCGGGGAACAAGAGACCCAGTACTTC
CDR3aa: CATGSPYSGEQETQYF
j_gene: TRBJ2-5
v_gene: TRBV24-1
abundance: .
d_gene: TRBD2

CDR3nt: TGTGCCTGGAGCCTACAGGGGCGCAATGAGCAGTTCTTC
CDR3aa: CAWSLQGRNEQFF
j_gene: TRBJ2-1
v_gene: TRBV30
abundance: .
d_gene: TRBD1

CDR3nt: TGTGCCAGCAGCCTCAGGGTTTTTGAGACCCAGTACTTC
CDR3aa: CASSLRVFETQYF
j_gene: TRBJ2-5
v_gene: TRBV6-2/TRBV6-3
abundance: .
d_gene: .

CDR3nt: TGTGCCAGCAGCTTAAGGACAGGGGTTAATTCACCCCTCCACTTT
CDR3aa: CASSLRTGVNSPLHF
j_gene: TRBJ1-6
v_gene: TRBV5-4
abundance: once
d_gene: TRBD1

CDR3nt: TGCGCCAGCAGCCTGCGACTAGCGGAGAACACCGGGGAGCTGTTTTTT
CDR3aa: CASSLRLAENTGELFF
j_gene: TRBJ2-2
v_gene: TRBV4-1
abundance: .
d_gene: TRBD2

CDR3nt: TGTGCCAGCAGCTTAGCGCGGGGTTCAGACCAAGAGACCCAGTACTTC
CDR3aa: CASSLARGSDQETQYF
j_gene: TRBJ2-5
v_gene: TRBV7-8
abundance: once
d_gene: .

CDR3nt: TGTGCCAGCAGTGAACGCCGCCAAAGAGATCAGCCCCAGCATTTT
CDR3aa: CASSERRQRDQPQHF
j_gene: TRBJ1-5
v_gene: TRBV2
abundance: .
d_gene: .

CDR3nt: TGTGCCAGCAGCCAACAGAGGACAGGCCGGGACATTCAGTACTTC
CDR3aa: CASSQQRTGRDIQYF
j_gene: TRBJ2-4
v_gene: TRBV3-1/TRBV3-2
abundance: .
d_gene: TRBD1

CDR3nt: TGTGCCACCAGTGATTTGACAGGGAGTGACAATCAGCCCCAGCATTTT
CDR3aa: CATSDLTGSDNQPQHF
j_gene: TRBJ1-5
v_gene: TRBV24-1
abundance: .
d_gene: .

CDR3nt: TGTGCCAGCAGCCCGGGGGGGTTTTTATCCTACGAGCAGTACTTC
CDR3aa: CASSPGGFLSYEQYF
j_gene: TRBJ2-7
v_gene: TRBV5-4
abundance: .
d_gene: TRBD2

CDR3nt: TGTGCCAGCAGTGAAGCTAGTGTCGGGGAGCTGTTTTTT
CDR3aa: CASSEASVGELFF
j_gene: TRBJ2-2
v_gene: TRBV6-1
abundance: .
d_gene: .

CDR3nt: TGTGCCACCACCCGGACAGTTTTACTTTCCTACAATGAGCAGTTCTTC
CDR3aa: CATTRTVLLSYNEQFF
j_gene: TRBJ2-1
v_gene: TRBV2
abundance: .
d_gene: .

CDR3nt: TGCGCCAGCAGCTCGGGTACTGGAAACACCATATATTTT
CDR3aa: CASSSGTGNTIYF
j_gene: TRBJ1-3
v_gene: TRBV5-1
abundance: few
d_gene: .

CDR3nt: TGTGCCAGCAGTTACTGGACAGGCCAAGAGACCCAGTACTTC
CDR3aa: CASSYWTGQETQYF
j_gene: TRBJ2-5
v_gene: TRBV28
abundance: .
d_gene: TRBD1

CDR3nt: TGTGCCAGCAGCTTATCTGACTCGAACAATTCACCCCTCCACTTT
CDR3aa: CASSLSDSNNSPLHF
j_gene: TRBJ1-6
v_gene: TRBV7-9
abundance: .
d_gene: .

CDR3nt: TGTGCCAGCAGGGGACAGGGGAGTTGGTATGGCTACACCTTC
CDR3aa: CASRGQGSWYGYTF
j_gene: TRBJ1-2
v_gene: TRBV6-1
abundance: .
d_gene: TRBD1

CDR3nt: TGTGCCAGCAGTTATACGACAGGGCTGAACACTGAAGCTTTCTTT
CDR3aa: CASSYTTGLNTEAFF
j_gene: TRBJ1-1
v_gene: TRBV6-5
abundance: .
d_gene: TRBD1

CDR3nt: TGTGCCAGCAGTTTAGGTGGGTTGGCAGAGGTCTATGGCTACACCTTC
CDR3aa: CASSLGGLAEVYGYTF
j_gene: TRBJ1-2
v_gene: TRBV28
abundance: .
d_gene: .

CDR3nt: TGTGCCAGCAGCCAGGGGCGGACAGTGGGGACCCAGTACTTC
CDR3aa: CASSQGRTVGTQYF
j_gene: TRBJ2-5
v_gene: TRBV3-1/TRBV3-2
abundance: .
d_gene: .